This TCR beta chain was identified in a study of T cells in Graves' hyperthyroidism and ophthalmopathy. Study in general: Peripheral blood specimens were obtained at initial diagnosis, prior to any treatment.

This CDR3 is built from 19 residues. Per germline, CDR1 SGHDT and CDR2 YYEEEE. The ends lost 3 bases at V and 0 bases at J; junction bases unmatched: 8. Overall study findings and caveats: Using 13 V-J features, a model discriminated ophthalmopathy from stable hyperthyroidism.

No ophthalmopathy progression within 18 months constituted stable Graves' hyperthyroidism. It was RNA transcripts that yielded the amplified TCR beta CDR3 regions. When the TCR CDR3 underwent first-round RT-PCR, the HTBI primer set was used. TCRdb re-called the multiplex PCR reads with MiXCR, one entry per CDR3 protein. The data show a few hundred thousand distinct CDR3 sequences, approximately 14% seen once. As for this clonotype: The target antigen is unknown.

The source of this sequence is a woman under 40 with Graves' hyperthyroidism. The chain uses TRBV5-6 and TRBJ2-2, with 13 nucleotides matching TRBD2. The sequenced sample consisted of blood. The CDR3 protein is CASSSGTSGRAPNTGELFF. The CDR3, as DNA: TGTGCCAGCAGCTCGGGCACTAGCGGGAGGGCCCCGAACACCGGGGAGCTGTTTTTT.